The sample holds a few counts of the clone carrying this TCR beta chain. This entry belongs to a study of human T cells and chemical hapten exposure. Background on the study: Patch tests containing 0.01% DPC, applied to the upper back, were read at 6 days. Minor pooled library volume differences mainly drove per-sample TCR yield variation. The patients were mostly female; they had alopecia areata, totalis or universalis.

TCRdb fed the RACE reads into MiXCR, producing one record per CDR3 protein. The table lists 50,000 to 60,000 distinct CDR3 sequences, around an eighth of them singletons. The V gene's germline CDR1 is SGHTA and CDR2 FQGNSA. The CDR3 has 18 residues. Trimming removed 4 bases from V and 7 bases from J, with 28 bases in between. Time point given: patch test 3, about 24 weeks after DPC sensitization. The treatment denotes: therapeutic diphenylcyclopropenone sensitization with weekly scalp DPC. The sample here was whole blood, taken in connection with sensitization to the hapten diphenylcyclopropenone (DPC). The V call is TRBV7-2, the J call TRBJ2-5; possibly TRBD2 for D (5 bases). This sequence was found in a man in his thirties or forties with alopecia areata. Some clones in this sample may be carry-over from other donors' samples. The CDR3 sequence is CASSSRRGLADPHRTQYF. DNA of the CDR3: TGTGCCAGCAGCTCCCGTCGGGGTCTGGCAGACCCGCATCGGACCCAGTACTTC.